The 5 T cell receptor beta chains below were found in one sample sequenced in a study of breast tumors, draining lymph nodes, adjacent tissues. One entry per CDR3 protein results from TCRdb running MiXCR on the multiplex PCR reads. The sample includes 85,000 to 120,000 distinct CDR3 sequences, about 31% of them seen just once. Samples came from axillary lymph nodes draining the breast cancer. The sequencing sample was made of axillary lymph node tissue. The receptors derive from a female donor with breast cancer. Some clones in this sample may be carry-over from other donors' samples.

Comments on this clonotype: In this CDR3 the conserved last residue, phenylalanine or tryptophan, is missing, so a read error is likely. The limits of the CDR3 on the DNA are not certain, so only TCRdb's listed CDR3 is given. The chain carries TRBV20-1 and TRBJ2-7. Both ends counted, the CDR3 spans 13 residues. Germline CDR1 DFQATT, CDR2 SNEGSKA (reference sequence). CDR3: CSARDGTTYERYY.

In its sample, this clonotype was seen many times. The gene calls are TRBV11-2 and TRBJ2-2; 8 bases line up with TRBD2. The germline CDR1 and CDR2 sequences are SGHAT and FQNNGV. This CDR3 comprises 18 residues. V gave up 0 bases and J gave up 4 bases; unmatched junction bases: 10. This CDR3 reads CASSLDHGGLVLTGELFF. For the CDR3, the DNA is TGTGCCAGCAGCTTAGATCACGGGGGACTAGTCCTCACCGGGGAGCTGTTTTTT.

At least ten counts were recorded for this clonotype. This rearrangement joins TRBV4-1 to TRBJ1-3, with D maybe TRBD1 (6 bases). V was clipped by 0 bases and J by 3 bases, with 9 bases between them. Germline assignment: CDR1 MGHRA and CDR2 YSYEKL. This CDR3 is 15 amino acids long. The CDR3 DNA sequence: TGCGCCAGCAGCCAAGACGGACAGATTGGAAACACCATATATTTT. Translating it yields CASSQDGQIGNTIYF.

The chain employs TRBV25-1 and TRBJ2-7; perhaps TRBD2 as D (5 bases). Germline V gene lookup returns CDR1 MGHDK and CDR2 SYGVNS. The CDR3 covers 16 residues. V shed 4 bases and J shed 4 bases, with 20 bases lying between them. This CDR3 is CASSATTLGSGYEQYF. As DNA, the CDR3 is TGTGCCAGCAGTGCTACCACCCTGGGGAGTGGTTACGAGCAGTACTTC.

In its sample, this clonotype was seen many times. The chain combines TRBV7-9 with TRBJ2-7; possibly TRBD2 for D (5 bases). CDR3 length equals 14 residues. Germline CDR1 reads SEHNR; CDR2 reads FQNEAQ (reference sequence). Trimming took off 1 base at V and 0 bases at J, with 7 bases between the two ends. The CDR3 reads CASSLVRDSYEQYF. The CDR3 DNA is TGTGCCAGCAGCTTAGTACGGGACTCCTACGAGCAGTACTTC.